This T cell receptor (beta chain) was sequenced during a study of shared clonotypes between healthy human individuals. The study, taken as a whole, reports: On the whole, naive subsets had larger estimated richness than memory subsets had. Around 5% of naive CD4 clonotypes were common to several donors.

TCRdb's table, derived via immunoSEQ multiplex PCR, lists solely in-frame clones and lacks some. The sample lists around 2,000,000 clones, about 94% seen once, with roughly 1% in the top ten. Worth noting for this clone: Its specificity is not known.

CD8 cells classed as naive were CD45RO-negative and positively selected for CCR7, excluding terminally differentiated effector memory CD45RA+ cells. Donors comprised only Caucasian adults living in Nashville, Tennessee. The CDR3 is 13 residues long. Germline values: CDR1 SQVTM, CDR2 ANQGSEA. Trimming stripped 2 bases from V and 7 bases from J, with 12 bases between. The source material was naive CD8+ T cells sorted from blood. The TCR originated in a young man in good health. The chain is built from TRBV29-1 and TRBJ1-5, with TRBD1 as a possible D gene (5 bases). The CDR3 protein is CSVETGGGQPQHF. In nucleotides, the CDR3 is TGCAGCGTTGAAACGGGGGGTGGCCAGCCCCAGCATTTT.